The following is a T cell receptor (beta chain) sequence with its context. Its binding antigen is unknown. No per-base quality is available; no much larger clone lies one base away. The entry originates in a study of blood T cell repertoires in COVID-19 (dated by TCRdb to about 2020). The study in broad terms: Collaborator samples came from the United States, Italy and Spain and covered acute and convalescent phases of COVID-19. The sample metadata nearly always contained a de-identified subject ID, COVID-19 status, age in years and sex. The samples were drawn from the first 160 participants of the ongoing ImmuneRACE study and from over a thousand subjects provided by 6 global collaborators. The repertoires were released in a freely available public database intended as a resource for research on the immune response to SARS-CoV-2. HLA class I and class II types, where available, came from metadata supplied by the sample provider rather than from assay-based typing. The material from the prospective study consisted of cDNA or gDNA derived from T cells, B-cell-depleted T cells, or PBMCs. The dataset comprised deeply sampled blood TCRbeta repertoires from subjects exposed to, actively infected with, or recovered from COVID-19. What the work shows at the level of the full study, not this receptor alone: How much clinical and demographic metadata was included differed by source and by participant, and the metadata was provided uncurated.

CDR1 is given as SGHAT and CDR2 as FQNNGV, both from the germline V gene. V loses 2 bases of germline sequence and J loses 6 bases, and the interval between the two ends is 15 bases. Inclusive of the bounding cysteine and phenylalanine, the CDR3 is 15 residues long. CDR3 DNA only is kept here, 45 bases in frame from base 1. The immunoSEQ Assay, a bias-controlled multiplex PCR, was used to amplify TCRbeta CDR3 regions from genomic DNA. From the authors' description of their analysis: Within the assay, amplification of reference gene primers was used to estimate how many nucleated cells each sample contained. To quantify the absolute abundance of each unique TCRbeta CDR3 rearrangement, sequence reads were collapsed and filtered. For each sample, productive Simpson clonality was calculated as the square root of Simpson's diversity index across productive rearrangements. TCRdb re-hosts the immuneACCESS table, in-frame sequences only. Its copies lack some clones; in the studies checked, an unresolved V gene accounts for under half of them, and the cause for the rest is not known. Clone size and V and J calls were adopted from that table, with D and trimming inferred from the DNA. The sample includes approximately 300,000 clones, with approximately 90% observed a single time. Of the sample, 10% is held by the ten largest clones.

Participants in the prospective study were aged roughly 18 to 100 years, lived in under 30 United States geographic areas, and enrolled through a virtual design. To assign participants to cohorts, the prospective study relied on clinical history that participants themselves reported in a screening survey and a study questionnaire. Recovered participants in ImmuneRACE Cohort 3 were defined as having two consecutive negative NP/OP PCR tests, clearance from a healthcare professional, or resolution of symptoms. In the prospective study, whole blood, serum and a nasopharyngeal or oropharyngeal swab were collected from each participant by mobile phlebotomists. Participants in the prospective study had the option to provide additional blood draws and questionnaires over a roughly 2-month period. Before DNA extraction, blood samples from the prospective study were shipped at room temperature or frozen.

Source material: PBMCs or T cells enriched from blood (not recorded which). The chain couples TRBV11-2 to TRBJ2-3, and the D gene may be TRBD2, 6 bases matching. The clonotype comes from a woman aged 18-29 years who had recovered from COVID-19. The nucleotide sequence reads TGTGCCAGCAGCTTACTAGCGATTCTTCCGGATACGCAGTATTTT. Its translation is CASSLLAILPDTQYF.